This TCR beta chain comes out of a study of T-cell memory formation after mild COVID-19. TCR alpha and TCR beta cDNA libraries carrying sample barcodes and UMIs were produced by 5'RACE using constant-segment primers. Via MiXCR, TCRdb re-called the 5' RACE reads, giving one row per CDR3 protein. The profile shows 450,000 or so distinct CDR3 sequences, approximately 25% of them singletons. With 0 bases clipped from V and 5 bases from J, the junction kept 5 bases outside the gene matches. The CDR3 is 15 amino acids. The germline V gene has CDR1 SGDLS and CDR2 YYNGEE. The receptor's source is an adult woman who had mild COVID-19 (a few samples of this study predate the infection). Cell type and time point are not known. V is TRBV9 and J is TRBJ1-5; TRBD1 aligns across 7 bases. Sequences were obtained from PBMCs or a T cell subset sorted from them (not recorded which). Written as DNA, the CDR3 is TGTGCCAGCAGCGTAGATCCAGGGGGGGATCAGCCCCAGCATTTT. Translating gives CASSVDPGGDQPQHF. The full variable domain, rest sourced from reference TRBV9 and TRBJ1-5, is DSGVTQTPKHLITATGQRVTLRCSPRSGDLSVYWYQQSLDQGLQFLIQYYNGEERAKGNILERFSAQQFPDLHSELNLSSLELGDSALYFCASSVDPGGDQPQHFGDGTRLSIL.